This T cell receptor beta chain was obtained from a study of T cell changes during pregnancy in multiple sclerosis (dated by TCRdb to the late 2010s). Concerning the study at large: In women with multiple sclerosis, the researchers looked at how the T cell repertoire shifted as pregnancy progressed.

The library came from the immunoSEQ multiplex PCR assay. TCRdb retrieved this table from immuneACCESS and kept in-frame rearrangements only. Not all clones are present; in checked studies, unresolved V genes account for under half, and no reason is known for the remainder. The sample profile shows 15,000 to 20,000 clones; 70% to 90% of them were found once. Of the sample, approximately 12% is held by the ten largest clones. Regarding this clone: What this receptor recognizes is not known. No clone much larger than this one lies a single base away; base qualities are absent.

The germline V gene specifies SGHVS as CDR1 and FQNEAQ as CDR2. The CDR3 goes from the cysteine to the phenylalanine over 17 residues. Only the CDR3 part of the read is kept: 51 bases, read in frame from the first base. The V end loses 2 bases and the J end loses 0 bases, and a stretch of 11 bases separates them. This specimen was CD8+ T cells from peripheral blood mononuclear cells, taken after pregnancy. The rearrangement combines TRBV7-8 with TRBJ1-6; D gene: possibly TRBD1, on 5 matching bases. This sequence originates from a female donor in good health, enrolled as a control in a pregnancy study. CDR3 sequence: CASSLTQGNSYNSPLHF. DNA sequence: TGTGCCAGCAGCTTAACGCAGGGCAACTCCTATAATTCACCCCTCCACTTT.